These T cell receptor beta chains were read from a single sample in a study of shared clonotypes between healthy human individuals. TCRdb's table, derived via immunoSEQ multiplex PCR, lists solely in-frame clones and lacks some. In the table there are about 110,000 clones, about 67% of which are singletons. Input material: memory CD8+ T cells sorted from blood. All receptors come from a woman aged 30 to 39 in good health. The CDR3 runs from the conserved cysteine through the conserved F or W. A D gene is named only where the DNA matches it firmly. Size is omitted from some rows. Given values are once, few, many or a class for expanded clones.

>TRBJ2-6|TRBV6-6|.|TRBD1
TGTGCCAGCAGAAGGACAGGGCGTTCTGGGGCCAACGTCCTGACTTTC
CASRRTGRSGANVLTF
>TRBJ2-7|TRBV27|.|TRBD1
TGTGCCAGCAGTCAGGGGGCGAGGGAGCAGTACTTC
CASSQGAREQYF
>TRBJ1-1|TRBV6-1|many|.
TGTGCCAGCAGTGAAGCGGAGGCGTCTGAAGCTTTCTTT
CASSEAEASEAFF
>TRBJ2-7|TRBV13|.|.
TGTGCCAGCAGCAGCTACAGGGGAGGTGAGCAGTACTTC
CASSSYRGGEQYF
>TRBJ2-5|TRBV5-4|.|.
TGTGCCAGCAGCTTGGCCGAGGCGGAGACCCAGTACTTC
CASSLAEAETQYF
>TRBJ1-1|TRBV29-1|few|TRBD1
TGCAGCGTTGCCCGCGGGACAGGGGGGACTGAAGCTTTCTTT
CSVARGTGGTEAFF
>TRBJ1-1|TRBV4-1|.|.
TGCGCCAGCAGCCATGATCTAGAGGGGAGAAGGCCGAACACTGAAGCTTTCTTT
CASSHDLEGRRPNTEAFF
>TRBJ2-2|TRBV5-1|.|TRBD2
TGCGCCAGCAGCTTGGTCCTAGCGGGAGGATCCGGGGAGCTGTTTTTT
CASSLVLAGGSGELFF
>TRBJ1-1|TRBV7-2|.|.
TGTGCCAGCAGCTCCTCAAGATACACTGAAGCTTTCTTT
CASSSSRYTEAFF
>TRBJ2-6|TRBV29-1|.|TRBD2
TGCAGGCGAACTAGCGCCTACCACTCTGGGGCCAACGTCCTGACTTTC
CRRTSAYHSGANVLTF
>TRBJ2-1|TRBV10-1|.|TRBD2
TGCGCCAGCCAACCCACCGGGACTAGCGGTACAATGAAGCAGTTCTTC
CASQPTGTSGTMKQFF
>TRBJ1-1|TRBV5-1|once|TRBD1
TGCGCCAGCAGCTCCACCCCAGGGGGGAACACTGAAGCTTTCTTT
CASSSTPGGNTEAFF
>TRBJ2-7|TRBV7-9|few|TRBD2
TGTGCCAGCGCAAACGGACTAGCGGGATACGAGCAGTACTTC
CASANGLAGYEQYF
>TRBJ2-2|TRBV9|.|TRBD2
TGTGCCAGCAGCGTAGCTCGGAGCGGGAGTAACACCGGGGAGCTGTTTTTT
CASSVARSGSNTGELFF
>TRBJ2-3|TRBV10-3|.|TRBD2
TGTGCCATCAGTGACGATGGGCGGGAGGGCGTGGTAAATACGCAGTATTTT
CAISDDGREGVVNTQYF
>TRBJ1-5|TRBV19|.|.
TGTGCCAGTAGTATAGTCCCGGGAGGGAATCAGCCCCAGCATTTT
CASSIVPGGNQPQHF
>TRBJ1-1|TRBV30|.|.
TGTGCCTGGAAAGCAAAATACCTCCCTGAAGCTTTCTTT
CAWKAKYLPEAFF
>TRBJ2-7|TRBV5-5|.|.
TGTGCCAGCAAGCGATGGGACTCCGCGGCGGACGAGCAGTACTTC
CASKRWDSAADEQYF